These 10 T cell receptor beta chains were sequenced from one sample in a study of human T cells and chemical hapten exposure. One entry per CDR3 protein, called by TCRdb with MiXCR from the RACE reads. This sample has some 380,000 distinct CDR3 sequences, with 4% to 5.5% found just once. Time point given: patch test 1, 2 weeks after DPC sensitization. Specified treatment: therapeutic diphenylcyclopropenone sensitization with weekly scalp DPC. The sample here was whole blood, taken in connection with sensitization to the hapten diphenylcyclopropenone (DPC). These receptors all stem from a woman between 50 and 59 years old with alopecia areata. Some clones in this sample may be carry-over from other donors' samples.

This clonotype occurred many times. The V gene is TRBV3-1, the J gene TRBJ2-1; tentatively, D is TRBD2 (5 bases). The CDR3 is 15 amino acids. CDR1 and CDR2 from the germline V gene are LGHDT and YNNKEL (reference sequence). Trimming removed 0 bases from V and 7 bases from J, with 13 bases in between. For the CDR3, the DNA is TGTGCCAGCAGCCAAGATCCGGGGAGAGAAAATGAGCAGTTCTTC. Translated, it gives CASSQDPGRENEQFF.

This clonotype was detected only a few times. The chain combines TRBV3-1 with TRBJ1-2; no reliable D call. Germline CDR1 LGHDT, CDR2 YNNKEL (reference sequence). V dropped 0 bases and J dropped 4 bases, with 9 bases sitting between them. This CDR3 comprises 14 residues. CDR3: CASSQDHRAYGYTF. CDR3 DNA sequence: TGTGCCAGCAGCCAAGATCACCGAGCCTATGGCTACACCTTC.

Regarding this clonotype: The junction departs from germline at one end; a sequencing error may be responsible. V and J are TRBV10-3 and TRBJ2-2; 9 bases are shared with TRBD1. This CDR3 is built from 17 residues. Looked up from germline, CDR1 is ENHRY and CDR2 is SYGVKD. The CDR3 region is CAITTTGGPAKTGELFF. In DNA, the CDR3 is TGTGCCATCACCACTACAGGGGGCCCCGCGAAGACCGGGGAGCTGTTTTTT.

This clonotype was picked up a small number of times. The V and J genes are TRBV11-2 and TRBJ1-1; TRBD1 is a possible D gene (5 bases). Deletions cut 5 bases from V and 11 bases from J, with 15 bases between. CDR1 is SGHAT and CDR2 is FQNNGV in the germline V gene. The CDR3 totals 12 residues. CDR3 DNA sequence: TGTGCCAGCAGCCCAGACAGTGGCCGGGCTTTCTTT. Translation gives CASSPDSGRAFF. The variable domain in full, completed from reference TRBV11-2 and TRBJ1-1, reads EAGVAQSPRYKIIEKRQSVAFWCNPISGHATLYWYQQILGQGPKLLIQFQNNGVVDDSQLPKDRFSAERLKGVDSTLKIQPAKLEDSAVYLCASSPDSGRAFFGQGTRLTVV.

This clonotype appeared many times. This chain joins TRBV20-1 and TRBJ1-2, with TRBD1 identical over 7 bases. Trimming took 1 base from V and 7 from J; bases not matched to a gene: 6. CDR3 length equals 13 residues. Looked up from germline, CDR1 is DFQATT and CDR2 is SNEGSKA (reference sequence). As DNA, the CDR3 is TGCAGTGCTAGAGCTGACAGGGTCTCTGGCTACACCTTC. Protein sequence: CSARADRVSGYTF.

This clonotype has at least ten counts. The V gene is TRBV4-1, the J gene TRBJ1-1; D not resolved. V lost 1 base and J lost 1, with 7 bases in between. Germline V gene data show CDR1 as MGHRA and CDR2 as YSYEKL. The CDR3 has 14 residues. CDR3 amino acids: CASSQVGRNTEAFF. DNA of the CDR3: TGCGCCAGCAGCCAAGTAGGGCGGAACACTGAAGCTTTCTTT.

This clonotype was observed many times. V is TRBV20-1 and J is TRBJ2-7; D unresolved. The CDR3 consists of 15 residues. V lost 6 bases and J lost 2, with 20 bases in between. Germline V gene lookup returns CDR1 DFQATT and CDR2 SNEGSKA (reference sequence). The chain's CDR3 is CSADRAVGQTYEQYF. In DNA form, the CDR3 reads TGCAGTGCGGACCGGGCCGTCGGGCAGACCTACGAGCAGTACTTC.

This clonotype was recorded a few times. The rearrangement joins TRBV12-3 or TRBV12-4 to TRBJ2-7, with D perhaps TRBD2 (6 bases). The CDR3 is 15 amino acids. Deletions cut 1 base from V and 4 bases from J, with 14 bases between. CDR3 in amino acids: CASSLGQGGVYEQYF. Written as DNA, the CDR3 is TGTGCCAGCAGTTTAGGCCAGGGAGGCGTTTACGAGCAGTACTTC.

In its sample, this clonotype was seen many times. V and J are TRBV4-3 and TRBJ2-5; TRBD1 is a possible D gene (5 bases). CDR3 size: 15 residues. V lost 0 bases, J lost 7 bases, and 15 bases lay in between. Germline V CDR1 and CDR2: LGHNA, YSLEER. The CDR3 DNA is TGCGCCAGCAGCCAAGATCTGGGCAGGGTAGGGACCCAGTACTTC. Its protein is CASSQDLGRVGTQYF.

This clonotype has ten or more counts. The chain couples TRBV6-5 to TRBJ1-5; 7 positions match TRBD1. The length of the CDR3 is 15 residues. The junction had 7 bases not matched to a gene; V was cut back by 5 bases and J by 3 bases. CDR1 and CDR2 from the germline V gene are MNHEY and SVGAGI. In DNA form, the CDR3 reads TGTGCCAGCAGTCAGCTACAGGGGAACAATCAGCCCCAGCATTTT. Translated: CASSQLQGNNQPQHF.